Included here is one TCR beta chain sequence, with context. What it recognizes is unknown. The data originate from a study of T-cell memory formation after mild COVID-19. V trimming: 4 bases; J trimming: 5 bases; junction bases outside the gene matches: 8. Germline CDR1 reads SGHRS; CDR2 reads YFSETQ. This CDR3 has 14 residues. TCRdb re-called the 5' RACE reads through MiXCR, storing one row per CDR3 protein. The sample records more than 150,000 distinct CDR3 sequences, roughly 11% being singletons. General study findings and limits: Clones contracting day 15 to 85 were balanced CD4/CD8; later expanders leaned CD4+.

This TCR was sampled from a man younger than 35 who had mild COVID-19 (a few samples of this study predate the infection). Cell type and time point are not known. The sample comprised PBMCs or a T cell subset sorted from them (not recorded which). This chain connects TRBV5-1 to TRBJ1-1, with TRBD1 identical over 7 bases. CDR3 in DNA: TGCGCCAGCAGCCCAGGGGGTCTAACGACTGAAGCTTTCTTT. This encodes CASSPGGLTTEAFF. Supplemented by reference TRBV5-1 and TRBJ1-1, the full variable domain reads KAGVTQTPRYLIKTRGQQVTLSCSPISGHRSVSWYQQTPGQGLQFLFEYFSETQRNKGNFPGRFSGRQFSNSRSEMNVSTLELGDSALYLCASSPGGLTTEAFFGQGTRLTVV.